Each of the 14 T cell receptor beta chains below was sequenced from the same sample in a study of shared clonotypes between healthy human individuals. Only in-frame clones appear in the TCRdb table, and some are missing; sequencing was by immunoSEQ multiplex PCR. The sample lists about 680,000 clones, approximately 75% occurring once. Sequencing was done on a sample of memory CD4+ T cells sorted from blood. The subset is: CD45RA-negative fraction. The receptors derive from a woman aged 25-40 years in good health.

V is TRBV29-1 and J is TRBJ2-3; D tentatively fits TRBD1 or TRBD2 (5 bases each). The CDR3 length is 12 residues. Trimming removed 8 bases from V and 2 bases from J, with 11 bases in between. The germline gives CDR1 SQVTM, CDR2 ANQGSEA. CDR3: CSSGATTDTQYF. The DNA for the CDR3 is TGCAGCTCCGGGGCTACCACAGATACGCAGTATTTT.

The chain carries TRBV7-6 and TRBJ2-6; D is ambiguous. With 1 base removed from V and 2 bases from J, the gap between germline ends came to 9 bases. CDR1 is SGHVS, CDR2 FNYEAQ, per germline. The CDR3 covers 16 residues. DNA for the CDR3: TGTGCCAGCAGCTTAGGGACCTCCGCTGGGGCCAACGTCCTGACTTTC. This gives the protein CASSLGTSAGANVLTF.

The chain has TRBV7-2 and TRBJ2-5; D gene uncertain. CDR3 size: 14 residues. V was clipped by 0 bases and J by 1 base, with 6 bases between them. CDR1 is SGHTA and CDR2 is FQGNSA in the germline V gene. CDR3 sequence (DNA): TGTGCCAGCAGCTTAGCCCCCCCCCAAGAGACCCAGTACTTC. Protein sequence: CASSLAPPQETQYF.

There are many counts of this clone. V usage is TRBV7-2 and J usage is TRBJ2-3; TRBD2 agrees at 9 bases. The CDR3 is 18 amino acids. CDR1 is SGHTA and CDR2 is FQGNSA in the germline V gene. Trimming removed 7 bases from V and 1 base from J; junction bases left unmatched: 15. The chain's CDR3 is CASTQRAGGPERTDTQYF. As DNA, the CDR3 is TGTGCCAGCACCCAACGGGCGGGAGGGCCTGAACGCACAGATACGCAGTATTTT.

CDR3 bases: TGCGCCAGCAGCTTGGGGGTAGGGCGCGATGAGCAGTTCTTC. The encoded protein is CASSLGVGRDEQFF. The V gene is TRBV5-1, the J gene TRBJ2-1; unclear D gene. V shed 0 bases and J shed 8 bases, with 12 bases lying between them. The germline V gene has CDR1 SGHRS and CDR2 YFSETQ. The length of the CDR3 is 14 residues.

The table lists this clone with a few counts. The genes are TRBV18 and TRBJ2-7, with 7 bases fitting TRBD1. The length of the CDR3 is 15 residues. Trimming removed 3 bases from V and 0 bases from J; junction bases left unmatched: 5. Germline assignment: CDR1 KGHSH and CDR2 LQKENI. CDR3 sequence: CASSPGQPFSYEQYF. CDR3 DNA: TGTGCCAGCTCACCGGGACAGCCTTTCTCCTACGAGCAGTACTTC. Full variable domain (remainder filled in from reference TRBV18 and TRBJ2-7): NAGVMQNPRHLVRRRGQEARLRCSPMKGHSHVYWYRQLPEEGLKFMVYLQKENIIDESGMPKERFSAEFPKEGPSILRIQQVVRGDSAAYFCASSPGQPFSYEQYFGPGTRLTVT.

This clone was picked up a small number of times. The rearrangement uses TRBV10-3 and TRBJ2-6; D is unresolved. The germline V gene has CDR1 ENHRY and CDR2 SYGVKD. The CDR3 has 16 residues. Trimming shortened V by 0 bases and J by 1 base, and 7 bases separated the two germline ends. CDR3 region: CAISESNPSGANVLTF. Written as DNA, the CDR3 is TGTGCCATCAGTGAGTCGAATCCTTCTGGGGCCAACGTCCTGACTTTC.

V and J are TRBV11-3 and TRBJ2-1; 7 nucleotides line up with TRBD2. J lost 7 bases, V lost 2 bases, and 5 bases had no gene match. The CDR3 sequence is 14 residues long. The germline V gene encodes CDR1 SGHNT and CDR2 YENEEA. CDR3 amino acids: CASSLTGEGNEQFF. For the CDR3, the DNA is TGTGCCAGCAGCTTAACGGGGGAGGGGAATGAGCAGTTCTTC.

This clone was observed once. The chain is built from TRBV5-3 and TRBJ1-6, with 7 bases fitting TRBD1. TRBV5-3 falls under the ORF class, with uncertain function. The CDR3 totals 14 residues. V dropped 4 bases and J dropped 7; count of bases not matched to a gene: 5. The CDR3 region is CARSLPGQNSPLHF. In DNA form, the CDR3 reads TGTGCCAGAAGCCTCCCGGGACAGAATTCACCCCTCCACTTT.

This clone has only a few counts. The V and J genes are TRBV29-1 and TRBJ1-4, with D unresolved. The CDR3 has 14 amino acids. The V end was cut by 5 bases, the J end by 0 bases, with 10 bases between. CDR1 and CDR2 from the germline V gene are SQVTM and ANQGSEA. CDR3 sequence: CSVRGPATNEKLFF. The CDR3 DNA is TGCAGCGTTCGAGGGCCCGCAACTAATGAAAAACTGTTTTTT.

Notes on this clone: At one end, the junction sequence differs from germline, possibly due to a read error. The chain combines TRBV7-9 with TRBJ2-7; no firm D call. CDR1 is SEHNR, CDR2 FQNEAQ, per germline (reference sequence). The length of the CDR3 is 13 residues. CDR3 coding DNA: TGTGCCAGCAGCATTGGGCCATACGCGGTCCTGCTTTTC. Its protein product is CASSIGPYAVLLF.

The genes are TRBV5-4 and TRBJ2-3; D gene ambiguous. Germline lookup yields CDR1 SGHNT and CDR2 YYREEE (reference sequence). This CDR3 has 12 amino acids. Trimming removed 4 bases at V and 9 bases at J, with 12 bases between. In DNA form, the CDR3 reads TGTGCCAGCAGCCACGTCCTGGGAACGCAGTATTTT. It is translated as CASSHVLGTQYF. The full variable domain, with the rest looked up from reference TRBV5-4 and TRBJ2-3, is ETGVTQSPTHLIKTRGQQVTLRCSSQSGHNTVSWYQQALGQGPQFIFQYYREEENGRGNFPPRFSGLQFPNYSSELNVNALELDDSALYLCASSHVLGTQYFGPGTRLTVL.

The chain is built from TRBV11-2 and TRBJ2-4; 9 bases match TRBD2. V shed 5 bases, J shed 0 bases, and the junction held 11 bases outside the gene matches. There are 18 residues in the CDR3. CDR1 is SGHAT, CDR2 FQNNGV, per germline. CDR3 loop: CASSPSQLAGVAKNIQYF. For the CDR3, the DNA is TGTGCCAGCAGCCCCTCGCAATTAGCGGGAGTAGCCAAAAACATTCAGTACTTC. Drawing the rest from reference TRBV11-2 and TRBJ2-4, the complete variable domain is EAGVAQSPRYKIIEKRQSVAFWCNPISGHATLYWYQQILGQGPKLLIQFQNNGVVDDSQLPKDRFSAERLKGVDSTLKIQPAKLEDSAVYLCASSPSQLAGVAKNIQYFGAGTRLSVL.

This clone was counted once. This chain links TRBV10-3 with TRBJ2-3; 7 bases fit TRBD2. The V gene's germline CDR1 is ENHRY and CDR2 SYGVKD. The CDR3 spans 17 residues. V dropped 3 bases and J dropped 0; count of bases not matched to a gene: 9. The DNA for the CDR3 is TGTGCCATCAGTGAATTTGGGGGGGACTTTAGCACAGATACGCAGTATTTT. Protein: CAISEFGGDFSTDTQYF.